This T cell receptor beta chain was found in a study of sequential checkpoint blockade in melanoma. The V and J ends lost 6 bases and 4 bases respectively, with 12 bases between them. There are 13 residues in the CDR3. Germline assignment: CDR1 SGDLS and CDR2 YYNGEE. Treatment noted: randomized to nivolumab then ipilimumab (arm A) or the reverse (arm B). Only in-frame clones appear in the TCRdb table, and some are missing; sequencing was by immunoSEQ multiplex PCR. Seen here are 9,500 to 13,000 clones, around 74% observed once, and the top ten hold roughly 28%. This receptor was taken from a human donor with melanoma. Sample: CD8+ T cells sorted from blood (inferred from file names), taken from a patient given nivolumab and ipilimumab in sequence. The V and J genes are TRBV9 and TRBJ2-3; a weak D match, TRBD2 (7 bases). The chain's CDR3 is CASNGGGADTQYF. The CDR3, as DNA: TGTGCCAGCAACGGAGGGGGGGCAGATACGCAGTATTTT.